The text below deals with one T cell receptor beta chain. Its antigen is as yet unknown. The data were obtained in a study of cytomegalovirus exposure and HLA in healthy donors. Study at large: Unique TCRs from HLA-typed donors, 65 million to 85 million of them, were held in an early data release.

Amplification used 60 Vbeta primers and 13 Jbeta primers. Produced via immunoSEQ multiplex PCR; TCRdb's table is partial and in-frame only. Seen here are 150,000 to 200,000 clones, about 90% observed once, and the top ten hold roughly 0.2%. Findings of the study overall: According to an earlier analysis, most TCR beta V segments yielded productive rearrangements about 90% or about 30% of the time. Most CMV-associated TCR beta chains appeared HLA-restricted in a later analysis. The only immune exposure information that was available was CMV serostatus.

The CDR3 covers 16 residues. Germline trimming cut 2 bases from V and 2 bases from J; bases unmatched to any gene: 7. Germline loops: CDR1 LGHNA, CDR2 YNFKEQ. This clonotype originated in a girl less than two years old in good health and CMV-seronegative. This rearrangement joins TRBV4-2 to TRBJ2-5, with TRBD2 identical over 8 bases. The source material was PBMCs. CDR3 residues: CASSQIKGGGQETQYF. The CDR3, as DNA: TGTGCCAGCAGCCAAATAAAAGGCGGGGGGCAAGAGACCCAGTACTTC.